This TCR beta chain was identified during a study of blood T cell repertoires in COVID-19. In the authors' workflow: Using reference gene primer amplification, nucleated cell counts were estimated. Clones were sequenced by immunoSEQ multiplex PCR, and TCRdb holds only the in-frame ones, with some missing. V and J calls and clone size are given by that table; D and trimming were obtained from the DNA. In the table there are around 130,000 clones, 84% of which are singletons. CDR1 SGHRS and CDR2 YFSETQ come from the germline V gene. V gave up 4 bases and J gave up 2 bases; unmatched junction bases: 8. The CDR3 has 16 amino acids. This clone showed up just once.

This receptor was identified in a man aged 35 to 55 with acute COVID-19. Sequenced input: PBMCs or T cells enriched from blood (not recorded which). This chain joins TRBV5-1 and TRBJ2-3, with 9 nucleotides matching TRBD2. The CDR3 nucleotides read TGCGCCAGCAGCCCTACCCTAGCGGGGTTCACAGATACGCAGTATTTT. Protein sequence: CASSPTLAGFTDTQYF.